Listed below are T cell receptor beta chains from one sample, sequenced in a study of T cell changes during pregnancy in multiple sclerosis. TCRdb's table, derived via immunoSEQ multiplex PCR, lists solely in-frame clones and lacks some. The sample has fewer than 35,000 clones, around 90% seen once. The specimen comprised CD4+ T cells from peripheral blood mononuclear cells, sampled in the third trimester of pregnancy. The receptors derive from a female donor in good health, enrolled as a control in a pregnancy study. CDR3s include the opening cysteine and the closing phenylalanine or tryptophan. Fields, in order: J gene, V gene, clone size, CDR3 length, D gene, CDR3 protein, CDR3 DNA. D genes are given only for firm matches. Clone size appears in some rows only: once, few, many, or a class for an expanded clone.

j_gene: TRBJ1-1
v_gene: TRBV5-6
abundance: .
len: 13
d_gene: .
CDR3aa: CASSRTMNTEAFF
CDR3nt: TGTGCCAGCAGCCGAACTATGAACACTGAAGCTTTCTTT

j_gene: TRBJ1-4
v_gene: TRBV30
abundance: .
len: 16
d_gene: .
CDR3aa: CAWSPTSAATNEKLFF
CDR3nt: TGTGCCTGGAGCCCTACGTCGGCGGCAACTAATGAAAAACTGTTTTTT

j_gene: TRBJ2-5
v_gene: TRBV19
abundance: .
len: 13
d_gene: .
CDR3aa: CASSSRRGETQYF
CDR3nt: TGTGCCAGTAGTAGCAGGCGAGGGGAGACCCAGTACTTC

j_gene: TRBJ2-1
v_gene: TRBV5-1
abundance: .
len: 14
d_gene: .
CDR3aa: CASRRDASYNEQFF
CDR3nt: TGCGCCAGCAGGCGGGACGCTTCCTACAATGAGCAGTTCTTC

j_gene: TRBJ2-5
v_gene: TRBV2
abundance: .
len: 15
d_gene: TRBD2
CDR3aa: CASSASLAGGETQYF
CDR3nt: TGTGCCAGCAGTGCAAGCTTAGCGGGAGGCGAGACCCAGTACTTC

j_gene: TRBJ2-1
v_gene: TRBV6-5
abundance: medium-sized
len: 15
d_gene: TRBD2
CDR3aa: CASSYSGREGNEQFF
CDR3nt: TGTGCCAGCAGTTACTCGGGCAGGGAGGGGAATGAGCAGTTCTTC

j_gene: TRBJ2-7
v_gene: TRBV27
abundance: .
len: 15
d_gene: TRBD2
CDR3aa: CASSPRTSRGTEQYF
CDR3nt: TGTGCCAGCAGTCCCAGGACTAGCCGGGGGACGGAGCAGTACTTC

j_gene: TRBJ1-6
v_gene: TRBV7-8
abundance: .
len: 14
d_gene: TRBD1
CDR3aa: CASGNRGNNSPLHF
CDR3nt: TGTGCCAGCGGTAACAGGGGGAATAATTCACCCCTCCACTTT

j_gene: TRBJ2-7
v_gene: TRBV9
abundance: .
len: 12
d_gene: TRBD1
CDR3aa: CASSGTGYEQYF
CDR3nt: TGTGCCAGCAGCGGGACAGGATACGAGCAGTACTTC

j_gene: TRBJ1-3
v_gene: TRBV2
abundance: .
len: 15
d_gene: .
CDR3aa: CASSEARVAGNTIYF
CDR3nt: TGTGCCAGCAGTGAAGCGCGGGTGGCTGGAAACACCATATATTTT

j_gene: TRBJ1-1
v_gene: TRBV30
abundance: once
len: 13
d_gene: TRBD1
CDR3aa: CAWSVSRGRSAFF
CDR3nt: TGTGCCTGGAGTGTGAGCAGGGGGCGGTCCGCTTTCTTT

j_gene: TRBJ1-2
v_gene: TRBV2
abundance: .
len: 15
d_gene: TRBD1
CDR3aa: CASSGRGQGVEGYTF
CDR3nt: TGTGCCAGCAGTGGCCGAGGACAGGGGGTGGAAGGCTACACCTTC

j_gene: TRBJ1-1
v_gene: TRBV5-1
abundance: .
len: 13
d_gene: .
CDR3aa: CASSLGEATEAFF
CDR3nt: TGCGCCAGCAGCTTGGGGGAGGCCACTGAAGCTTTCTTT

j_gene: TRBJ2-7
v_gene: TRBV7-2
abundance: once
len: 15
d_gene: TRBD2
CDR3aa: CASSLGVAGSSEQYF
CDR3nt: TGTGCCAGCAGCTTAGGGGTAGCGGGGTCCTCCGAGCAGTACTTC

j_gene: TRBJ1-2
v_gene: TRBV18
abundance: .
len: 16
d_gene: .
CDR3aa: CASSRTTAGADYGYTF
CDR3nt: TGTGCCAGCTCACGAACCACCGCAGGGGCGGACTATGGCTACACCTTC

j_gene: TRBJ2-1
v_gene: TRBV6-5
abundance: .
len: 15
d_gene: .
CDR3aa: CASSVDRSSYNEQFF
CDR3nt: TGTGCCAGCAGTGTAGACAGGAGCTCCTACAATGAGCAGTTCTTC

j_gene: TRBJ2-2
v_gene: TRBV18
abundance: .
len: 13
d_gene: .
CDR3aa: CASSSGGTGELFF
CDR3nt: TGTGCCAGCTCATCCGGGGGCACCGGGGAGCTGTTTTTT

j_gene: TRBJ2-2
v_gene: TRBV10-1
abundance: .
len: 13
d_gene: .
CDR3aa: CASSMSVPGELFF
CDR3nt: TGCGCCAGCAGTATGAGTGTACCCGGGGAGCTGTTTTTT

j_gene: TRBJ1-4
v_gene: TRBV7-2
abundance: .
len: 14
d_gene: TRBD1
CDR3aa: CASSLDGQGEKLFF
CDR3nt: TGTGCCAGCAGCTTAGATGGACAGGGAGAAAAACTGTTTTTT

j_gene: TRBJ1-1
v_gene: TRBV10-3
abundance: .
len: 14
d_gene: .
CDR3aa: CAISESAGNTEAFF
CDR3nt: TGTGCCATCAGTGAGAGTGCGGGTAACACTGAAGCTTTCTTT

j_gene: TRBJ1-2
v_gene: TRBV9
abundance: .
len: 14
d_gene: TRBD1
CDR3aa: CASSAGQGATGYTF
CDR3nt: TGTGCCAGCAGCGCGGGACAGGGCGCTACTGGCTACACCTTC

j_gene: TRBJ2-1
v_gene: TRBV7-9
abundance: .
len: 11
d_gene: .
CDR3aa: CASSLRGGQFF
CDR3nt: TGTGCCAGCAGCTTAAGAGGGGGGCAGTTCTTC

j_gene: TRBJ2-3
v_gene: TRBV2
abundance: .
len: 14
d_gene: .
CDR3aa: CASTRGGQTDTQYF
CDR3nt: TGTGCCAGCACGCGAGGGGGACAAACAGATACGCAGTATTTT

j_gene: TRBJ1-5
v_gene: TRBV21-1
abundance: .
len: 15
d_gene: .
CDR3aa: CASSSPPAGNQPQHF
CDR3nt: TGTGCCAGCAGCTCCCCTCCCGCGGGCAATCAGCCCCAGCATTTT

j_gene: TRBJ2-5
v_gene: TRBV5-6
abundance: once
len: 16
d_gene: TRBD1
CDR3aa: CASSLEGQGMRETQYF
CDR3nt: TGTGCCAGCAGCTTAGAGGGACAGGGAATGAGGGAGACCCAGTACTTC

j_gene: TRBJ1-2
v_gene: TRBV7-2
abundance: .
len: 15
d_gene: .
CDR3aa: CASSPGHSGAGGYTF
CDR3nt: TGTGCCAGCAGCCCCGGCCACTCAGGAGCGGGTGGCTACACCTTC

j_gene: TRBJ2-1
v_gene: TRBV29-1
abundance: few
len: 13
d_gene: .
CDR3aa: CSVGAGSSNEQFF
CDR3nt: TGCAGCGTTGGGGCAGGGTCGAGCAATGAGCAGTTCTTC

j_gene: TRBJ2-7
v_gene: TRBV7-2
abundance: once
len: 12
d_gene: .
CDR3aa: CASSLMRYEQYF
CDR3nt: TGTGCCAGCAGCTTGATGCGCTACGAGCAGTACTTC

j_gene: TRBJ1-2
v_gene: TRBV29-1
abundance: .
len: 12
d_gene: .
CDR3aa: CSVSVNHYGYTF
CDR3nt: TGCAGCGTTAGCGTAAACCACTATGGCTACACCTTC

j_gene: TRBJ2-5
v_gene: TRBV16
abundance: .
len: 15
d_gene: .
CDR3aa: CASSQLSFPQETQYF
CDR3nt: TGTGCCAGCAGCCAACTCTCTTTTCCCCAAGAGACCCAGTACTTC

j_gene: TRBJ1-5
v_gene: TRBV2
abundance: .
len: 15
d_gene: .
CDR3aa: CASSVVRGVSQPQHF
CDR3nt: TGTGCCAGCAGTGTAGTACGGGGGGTTAGTCAGCCCCAGCATTTT

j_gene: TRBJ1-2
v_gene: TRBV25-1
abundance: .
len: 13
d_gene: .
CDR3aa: CASTTQGFYGYTF
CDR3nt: TGTGCCAGCACTACTCAGGGGTTCTATGGCTACACCTTC

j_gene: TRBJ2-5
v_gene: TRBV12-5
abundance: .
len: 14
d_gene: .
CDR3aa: CASGRLGNTETQYF
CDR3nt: TGTGCTAGTGGCCGACTAGGGAACACGGAGACCCAGTACTTC

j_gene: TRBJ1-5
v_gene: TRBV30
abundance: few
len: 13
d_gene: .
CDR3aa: CAWGRGRNQPQHF
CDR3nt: TGTGCCTGGGGGAGAGGGCGCAATCAGCCCCAGCATTTT

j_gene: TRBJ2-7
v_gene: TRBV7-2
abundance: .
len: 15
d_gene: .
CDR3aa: CASSLDLARVREQYF
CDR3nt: TGTGCCAGCAGCTTAGACCTAGCTCGGGTACGCGAGCAGTACTTC

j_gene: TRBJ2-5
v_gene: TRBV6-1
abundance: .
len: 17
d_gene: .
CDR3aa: CASSEAGRGAIQETQYF
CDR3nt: TGTGCCAGCAGTGAAGCTGGGCGGGGCGCAATTCAAGAGACCCAGTACTTC

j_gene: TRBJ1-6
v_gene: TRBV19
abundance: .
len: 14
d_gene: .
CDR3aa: CASSITGSASPLHF
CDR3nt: TGTGCCAGTAGTATAACGGGGTCCGCTTCACCCCTCCACTTT